The 5 T cell receptor beta chains presented below share a single source sample, sequenced in a study of cytomegalovirus exposure and HLA in healthy donors. The PCR was carried out with 60 Vbeta primers and 13 Jbeta primers. Assay used: immunoSEQ multiplex PCR; TCRdb lists only in-frame clones, some missing. The sample lists around 200,000 clones, approximately 80% occurring once. Sequenced input: PBMCs. Source of these receptors: a girl aged 2-10 years in good health and CMV-seropositive.

This rearrangement joins TRBV11-3 to TRBJ2-1; no reliable D call. The CDR3 runs to 15 residues. Germline lookup yields CDR1 SGHNT and CDR2 YENEEA. The ends were cut back, 5 bases at V and 0 bases at J, with 11 bases in the middle. The chain's CDR3 is CASSLRHSSYNEQFF. The DNA for the CDR3 is TGTGCCAGCAGCCTGCGACACAGCTCCTACAATGAGCAGTTCTTC.

The rearrangement uses TRBV9 and TRBJ1-2; possibly TRBD1 for D (6 bases). CDR1 and CDR2 from the germline V gene are SGDLS and YYNGEE. Trimming took 3 bases from V and 1 from J, leaving 10 bases between them. CDR3 length: 14 amino acids. CDR3 bases: TGTGCCAGCAGCGCCTCGGGACATAACTATGGCTACACCTTC. Its translation: CASSASGHNYGYTF.

The V and J genes are TRBV7-3 and TRBJ2-2, with 12 bases aligning to TRBD2. The CDR3 totals 16 residues. V was pared by 5 bases and J by 3 bases, with 4 bases of the junction left unmatched. The germline V gene has CDR1 SGHTA and CDR2 FQGTGA. The CDR3 region is CASSNGLAGHTGELFF. DNA of the CDR3: TGTGCCAGCAGCAATGGACTAGCGGGACACACCGGGGAGCTGTTTTTT.

This clone was recorded a few times. The chain is built from TRBV12-5 and TRBJ1-5, with D maybe TRBD1 (6 bases). The germline V and J ends were trimmed by 2 bases and 3 bases, with 20 bases remaining between them. Germline CDR1 reads LGHNT; CDR2 reads FRNRAP. The CDR3 is 18 residues long. DNA for the CDR3: TGTGCTAGTGGTTTGTACACTAGTGGAACAGGGCCCAATCAGCCCCAGCATTTT. Its translation: CASGLYTSGTGPNQPQHF.

The V and J genes are TRBV30 and TRBJ2-3; tentatively, D is TRBD1 (7 bases). V lost 8 bases to trimming and J lost 5 bases, with 23 bases between them. Looked up from germline, CDR1 is GTSNPN and CDR2 is SVGIG (reference sequence). The CDR3 length is 15 residues. The CDR3 DNA follows: TGTGCCAGCGGACTATACGACAGGGTGGGAGATACGCAGTATTTT. Encoded protein: CASGLYDRVGDTQYF. Drawing the rest from reference TRBV30 and TRBJ2-3, the complete variable domain is SQTIHQWPATLVQPVGSPLSLECTVEGTSNPNLYWYRQAAGRGLQLLFYSVGIGQISSEVPQNLSASRPQDRQFILSSKKLLLSDSGFYLCASGLYDRVGDTQYFGPGTRLTVL.